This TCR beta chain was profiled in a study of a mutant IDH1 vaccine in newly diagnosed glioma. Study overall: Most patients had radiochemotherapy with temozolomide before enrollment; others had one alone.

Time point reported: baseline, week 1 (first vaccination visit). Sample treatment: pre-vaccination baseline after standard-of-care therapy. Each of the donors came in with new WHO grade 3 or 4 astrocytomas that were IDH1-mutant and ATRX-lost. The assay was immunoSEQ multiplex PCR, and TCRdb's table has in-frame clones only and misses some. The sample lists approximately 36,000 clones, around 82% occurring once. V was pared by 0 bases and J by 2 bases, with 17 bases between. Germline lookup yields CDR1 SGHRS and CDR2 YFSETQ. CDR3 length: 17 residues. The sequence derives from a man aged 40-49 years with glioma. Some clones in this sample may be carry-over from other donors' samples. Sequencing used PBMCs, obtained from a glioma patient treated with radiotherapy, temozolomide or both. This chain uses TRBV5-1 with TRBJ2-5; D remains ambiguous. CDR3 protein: CASSLARSADQQETQYF. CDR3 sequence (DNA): TGCGCCAGCAGCTTGGCGCGGAGCGCCGATCAACAAGAGACCCAGTACTTC.